Many counts were recorded for the clone carrying this TCR beta chain. The data were obtained in a study of T cells in Graves' hyperthyroidism and ophthalmopathy. The CDR3 regions of TCR beta were amplified from RNA transcripts. HTBI primers were used for first-round RT-PCR of the TCR CDR3. TCRdb reprocessed the multiplex PCR reads via MiXCR and lists one record per CDR3 protein. The sample yields under 200,000 distinct CDR3 sequences, 9.4% seen once. The CDR3 runs 12 residues. Germline V gene data show CDR1 as SGHDT and CDR2 as YYEEEE. The V gene lost 4 bases and the J gene lost 7 bases, with 11 bases spanning the gap.

This chain connects TRBV5-6 to TRBJ1-2; D uncertain. This TCR was recovered from a woman between 18 and 29 years old with Graves' hyperthyroidism that later progressed to Graves' ophthalmopathy. Sequencing input: blood. CDR3 protein: CASSGLGVGYTF. CDR3 nucleotide sequence: TGTGCCAGCAGCGGTCTCGGGGTTGGCTACACCTTC.